This T cell receptor beta chain was sequenced in a study of blood T cells in healthy people across ages. The study's findings and limits: Investigators treated diversity estimates from one million T cells as underestimates. Significant beta diversity loss was already apparent by age around 36, declining roughly linearly. It was not known whether donors were CMV positive (a possible confounder of expanded clonotype changes).

As for this clonotype: The target antigen is unknown.

The use of a sample-barcoded 5' primer and a J-beta primer mix characterized a second PCR of roughly 6 to 11 cycles. Every single cDNA molecule received a tag from a template-switch adaptor with 12 random nucleotides. One entry per CDR3 protein results from TCRdb running MiXCR on the 5' RACE reads. Of 1,500,000 or so distinct CDR3 sequences in the sample, 59% were seen once. V dropped 6 bases and J dropped 5; count of bases not matched to a gene: 9. Germline V gives CDR1 DFQATT, CDR2 SNEGSKA (reference sequence). The CDR3 covers 14 residues. The genes are TRBV20-1 and TRBJ2-7; 11 bases agree with TRBD2. The sample taken for sequencing was blood. This sequence was found in a man aged 18 to 30 in good health. The CDR3 nucleotides are TGCAGTGCACCAGATAGCGGGGGGGCGGACGAGCAGTACTTC. Its protein is CSAPDSGGADEQYF.